These T cell receptor beta chains were read from a single sample in a study of sequential checkpoint blockade in melanoma. Using immunoSEQ multiplex PCR, the repertoire was profiled, and TCRdb retains in-frame clones only, with some absent. This sample has roughly 20,000 clones, with 72% found just once. Specimen: CD8+ T cells sorted from blood (inferred from file names), collected from a patient given nivolumab and ipilimumab in sequence. The receptors stem from a human donor with melanoma. CDR3s include the opening cysteine and the closing phenylalanine or tryptophan. The order of the fields is CDR3 DNA, CDR3 protein, clone size, D gene, V gene, J gene. The D gene is left open where the match is weak. Where a row states a size, it is once, few, many or the class of an expanded clone; other rows omit it.

cdr3_nt: TGCGCCAGCAGTCTTAGGGGGCGCAACTATGGCTACACCTTC
cdr3_aa: CASSLRGRNYGYTF
clone_size: medium-sized
d_call: TRBD1
v_call: TRBV23-1
j_call: TRBJ1-2

cdr3_nt: TGTGCCAGCAGCGTAGACGAGGGGGCGGGCTATGGCTACACCTTC
cdr3_aa: CASSVDEGAGYGYTF
clone_size: .
d_call: TRBD1
v_call: TRBV9
j_call: TRBJ1-2

cdr3_nt: TGTGCCAGCAATCTAGGTGCCGGGACAGCTCATGGCTACACCTTC
cdr3_aa: CASNLGAGTAHGYTF
clone_size: .
d_call: TRBD1
v_call: TRBV7-6
j_call: TRBJ1-2

cdr3_nt: TGTGCCAGCAGCAAAGATAGGACAGCCTTCTCCTACGAGCAGTACTTC
cdr3_aa: CASSKDRTAFSYEQYF
clone_size: few
d_call: .
v_call: TRBV21-1
j_call: TRBJ2-7

cdr3_nt: TGTGCCAGCAGCTTAGGGCGGACTTATGGCTACACCTTC
cdr3_aa: CASSLGRTYGYTF
clone_size: .
d_call: .
v_call: TRBV7-8
j_call: TRBJ1-2

cdr3_nt: TGTGCCAGCAGCGTGCAGGGGGTGGAGGAGCAGTACTTC
cdr3_aa: CASSVQGVEEQYF
clone_size: .
d_call: TRBD1
v_call: TRBV6-6
j_call: TRBJ2-7

cdr3_nt: TGTGCCAGCAGCGCGAAGACAGTTAACCTCTACGAGCAGTACTTC
cdr3_aa: CASSAKTVNLYEQYF
clone_size: .
d_call: .
v_call: TRBV9
j_call: TRBJ2-7

cdr3_nt: TGTGCCAGCAGCTCAGCCCATGCCCTAGCGGGAGGCGAGCAGTACTTC
cdr3_aa: CASSSAHALAGGEQYF
clone_size: .
d_call: TRBD2
v_call: TRBV7-9
j_call: TRBJ2-7

cdr3_nt: TGTGCCAGTAGTAGCGGGGAAACCTACGAGCAGTACTTC
cdr3_aa: CASSSGETYEQYF
clone_size: .
d_call: TRBD2
v_call: TRBV5-4
j_call: TRBJ2-7

cdr3_nt: TGTGCCAGCAGCCCTCCAGGGATAAGCACAGATACGCAGTATTTT
cdr3_aa: CASSPPGISTDTQYF
clone_size: few
d_call: .
v_call: TRBV7-9
j_call: TRBJ2-3

cdr3_nt: TGTGCCAGCAGCTACTCCGGGGAATCCTACGAGCAGTACTTC
cdr3_aa: CASSYSGESYEQYF
clone_size: .
d_call: .
v_call: TRBV7-9
j_call: TRBJ2-7

cdr3_nt: TGTGCCATCAGTGAGTTTGATAGCGGGGTCCACAATGAGCAGTTCTTC
cdr3_aa: CAISEFDSGVHNEQFF
clone_size: .
d_call: TRBD2
v_call: TRBV10-3
j_call: TRBJ2-1

cdr3_nt: TGTGCCAGCAGCCGTCACGGGGGGAATCAGCCCCAGCATTTT
cdr3_aa: CASSRHGGNQPQHF
clone_size: .
d_call: .
v_call: TRBV14
j_call: TRBJ1-5

cdr3_nt: TGTGCCAGCAGCTTAGCGGCAAGGACAGACCCTAACTATGGCTACACCTTC
cdr3_aa: CASSLAARTDPNYGYTF
clone_size: .
d_call: .
v_call: TRBV7-9
j_call: TRBJ1-2

cdr3_nt: TGTGCCAGCAGCAATGGACTAGCGGCAACCTACGAGCAGTACTTC
cdr3_aa: CASSNGLAATYEQYF
clone_size: .
d_call: TRBD2
v_call: TRBV7-9
j_call: TRBJ2-7

cdr3_nt: TGTGCCAGCAGCCTCTCTTCGAAGAGACAGCCTTACGAGCAGTACTTC
cdr3_aa: CASSLSSKRQPYEQYF
clone_size: .
d_call: .
v_call: TRBV4-1
j_call: TRBJ2-7

cdr3_nt: TGTGCCAGCAGCCTTTTGGACAGAAGGGAGTACTTC
cdr3_aa: CASSLLDRREYF
clone_size: .
d_call: .
v_call: TRBV5-6
j_call: TRBJ2-7

cdr3_nt: TGCGCCAGCAGCCCATACAGGGATGGGGGAAACACCATATATTTT
cdr3_aa: CASSPYRDGGNTIYF
clone_size: .
d_call: .
v_call: TRBV5-1
j_call: TRBJ1-3

cdr3_nt: TGTGCCAGCAGTGACATACGGGGGGCCTATGGCTACACCTTC
cdr3_aa: CASSDIRGAYGYTF
clone_size: .
d_call: .
v_call: TRBV6-6
j_call: TRBJ1-2

cdr3_nt: TGTGCCAGCAGCCAAGCGCCGGGACAGGGGACCTACGAGCAGTACTTC
cdr3_aa: CASSQAPGQGTYEQYF
clone_size: .
d_call: TRBD1
v_call: TRBV7-9
j_call: TRBJ2-7

cdr3_nt: TGTGCCAGCAGCTTTAGGGACAGGCCCTACGAGCAGTACTTC
cdr3_aa: CASSFRDRPYEQYF
clone_size: .
d_call: TRBD1
v_call: TRBV7-9
j_call: TRBJ2-7

cdr3_nt: TGTGCTAGCAGCTTAGTAAGCGGCCCGGGCCCTTACAATGAGCAGTTCTTC
cdr3_aa: CASSLVSGPGPYNEQFF
clone_size: once
d_call: .
v_call: TRBV7-7
j_call: TRBJ2-1

cdr3_nt: TGTGCCAGCAGCTTAGCGGGGGGGGATGGCTACACCTTC
cdr3_aa: CASSLAGGDGYTF
clone_size: .
d_call: .
v_call: TRBV7-9
j_call: TRBJ1-2

cdr3_nt: TGTGCCAGCAGTGGGCGGGGGGGCCGCTACGAGCAGTACTTC
cdr3_aa: CASSGRGGRYEQYF
clone_size: few
d_call: TRBD2
v_call: TRBV6-1
j_call: TRBJ2-7

cdr3_nt: TGTGCCAGCAGTCTAGCAGCTAACTATGGCTACACCTTC
cdr3_aa: CASSLAANYGYTF
clone_size: .
d_call: .
v_call: TRBV7-9
j_call: TRBJ1-2

cdr3_nt: TGTGCCAGCAGTTCGGGACAGGGCGGGAGGAATCAGCCCCAGCATTTT
cdr3_aa: CASSSGQGGRNQPQHF
clone_size: .
d_call: TRBD1
v_call: TRBV6-5
j_call: TRBJ1-5

cdr3_nt: TGTGCCAGCAGTTTATCAGCAGGGATGCACGAGCAGTACTTC
cdr3_aa: CASSLSAGMHEQYF
clone_size: .
d_call: .
v_call: TRBV27
j_call: TRBJ2-7

cdr3_nt: TGCGCCAGCAGCTTGAGTTGGGTACAGGGGGGAGGAAATCAGCCCCAGCATTTT
cdr3_aa: CASSLSWVQGGGNQPQHF
clone_size: .
d_call: TRBD1
v_call: TRBV5-1
j_call: TRBJ1-5

cdr3_nt: TGTGCCAGCAGTGAACTAGCGGGGGGCCAAGAGACCCAGTACTTC
cdr3_aa: CASSELAGGQETQYF
clone_size: .
d_call: TRBD2
v_call: TRBV6-1
j_call: TRBJ2-5

cdr3_nt: TGTGCCAGCAGCTTAGCGCGGCTCTACACCTACGAGCAGTACTTC
cdr3_aa: CASSLARLYTYEQYF
clone_size: .
d_call: .
v_call: TRBV7-2
j_call: TRBJ2-7

cdr3_nt: TGTGCCAGCAGTGCAACTACAGGGTCAACTAATGAAAAACTGTTTTTT
cdr3_aa: CASSATTGSTNEKLFF
clone_size: .
d_call: .
v_call: TRBV28
j_call: TRBJ1-4

cdr3_nt: TGTGCCAGCAGCCCCGGCCCGGGAACCCATGAGCAGTTCTTC
cdr3_aa: CASSPGPGTHEQFF
clone_size: .
d_call: .
v_call: TRBV7-9
j_call: TRBJ2-1

cdr3_nt: TGTGCCAGCAGTTCCGACAGGGGGTACTCCTACGAGCAGTACTTC
cdr3_aa: CASSSDRGYSYEQYF
clone_size: .
d_call: TRBD1
v_call: TRBV6-5
j_call: TRBJ2-7

cdr3_nt: TGTGCCAGCAGCTTAAGGCAAACAGGGATTGGCTACGAGCAGTACTTC
cdr3_aa: CASSLRQTGIGYEQYF
clone_size: few
d_call: .
v_call: TRBV7-9
j_call: TRBJ2-7

cdr3_nt: TGTGCCAGCAGCGTAGATGGGAGCGTTCAAGAGACCCAGTACTTC
cdr3_aa: CASSVDGSVQETQYF
clone_size: .
d_call: .
v_call: TRBV9
j_call: TRBJ2-5

cdr3_nt: TGTGCCAGCAGTTGGACGGGAACCATCGAAGAGCAGTACTTC
cdr3_aa: CASSWTGTIEEQYF
clone_size: .
d_call: .
v_call: TRBV2
j_call: TRBJ2-7

cdr3_nt: TGTGCCAGCAGCGACCCCCGGGACAGGGGAAGCTACGAGCAGTACTTC
cdr3_aa: CASSDPRDRGSYEQYF
clone_size: .
d_call: TRBD1
v_call: TRBV7-9
j_call: TRBJ2-7

cdr3_nt: TGTGCCACCAGCAGAGATCGAGGTCAGCCCCAGCATTTT
cdr3_aa: CATSRDRGQPQHF
clone_size: .
d_call: .
v_call: TRBV15
j_call: TRBJ1-5

cdr3_nt: TGTGCCAGCAGCTTAAGACTAGATCTTACCGAGCAGTACTTC
cdr3_aa: CASSLRLDLTEQYF
clone_size: .
d_call: .
v_call: TRBV7-9
j_call: TRBJ2-7

cdr3_nt: TGTGCCAGCAGCTTGGACAGGGGGCCAGACTACACCTTC
cdr3_aa: CASSLDRGPDYTF
clone_size: .
d_call: TRBD1
v_call: TRBV5-4
j_call: TRBJ1-2

cdr3_nt: TGTGCCAGCACCCTGGGACAAGTTAACTATGGCTACACCTTC
cdr3_aa: CASTLGQVNYGYTF
clone_size: .
d_call: .
v_call: TRBV2
j_call: TRBJ1-2

cdr3_nt: TGTGCCATCAGTCGTTTAGGGGGTAATGAAAAACTGTTTTTT
cdr3_aa: CAISRLGGNEKLFF
clone_size: .
d_call: .
v_call: TRBV10-3
j_call: TRBJ1-4

cdr3_nt: TGTGCCAGCAGTTTAGGGACAGGGTTCAATGAGCAGTTCTTC
cdr3_aa: CASSLGTGFNEQFF
clone_size: .
d_call: TRBD1
v_call: TRBV28
j_call: TRBJ2-1

cdr3_nt: TGTGCCAGCAGCTTGATAGTAAGCTATGGCTACACCTTC
cdr3_aa: CASSLIVSYGYTF
clone_size: .
d_call: .
v_call: TRBV5-6
j_call: TRBJ1-2

cdr3_nt: TGTGCCAGCAGCCCCTTGAGGGGGCGGGAGACCCAGTACTTC
cdr3_aa: CASSPLRGRETQYF
clone_size: .
d_call: TRBD1
v_call: TRBV7-9
j_call: TRBJ2-5

cdr3_nt: TGTGCCAGCAGCTTCCCAGGGTCGCGGGAGACCCAGTACTTC
cdr3_aa: CASSFPGSRETQYF
clone_size: .
d_call: .
v_call: TRBV7-1
j_call: TRBJ2-5

cdr3_nt: TGTGCCAGCAGTTGGGGGACAGGTCGGAACTATGGCTACACCTTC
cdr3_aa: CASSWGTGRNYGYTF
clone_size: .
d_call: TRBD1
v_call: TRBV6-1
j_call: TRBJ1-2

cdr3_nt: TGTGCCAGCAGCGTAGGGGGGGGGCCCAATGAGCAGTTCTTC
cdr3_aa: CASSVGGGPNEQFF
clone_size: .
d_call: .
v_call: TRBV9
j_call: TRBJ2-1

cdr3_nt: TGTGCCAGTCATAGGACAGAGAACACTGAAGCTTTCTTT
cdr3_aa: CASHRTENTEAFF
clone_size: medium-sized
d_call: .
v_call: TRBV19
j_call: TRBJ1-1

cdr3_nt: TGTGCCAGCAGCTTGGTACCCGGGAGCGAAACCTACGAGCAGTACTTC
cdr3_aa: CASSLVPGSETYEQYF
clone_size: .
d_call: .
v_call: TRBV5-4
j_call: TRBJ2-7

cdr3_nt: TGCGCCAGCACCCAAGGAGGGGACAGATCCTACGAGCAGTACTTC
cdr3_aa: CASTQGGDRSYEQYF
clone_size: .
d_call: .
v_call: TRBV23-1
j_call: TRBJ2-7

cdr3_nt: TGTGCCAGCAGTTACAGTCTGACAGGGTCCTTCACTGAAGCTTTCTTT
cdr3_aa: CASSYSLTGSFTEAFF
clone_size: .
d_call: TRBD1
v_call: TRBV6-5
j_call: TRBJ1-1

cdr3_nt: TGCAGCGTTGAAACAGCCGGGACAGGGTATGGCTACACCTTC
cdr3_aa: CSVETAGTGYGYTF
clone_size: .
d_call: TRBD1
v_call: TRBV29-1
j_call: TRBJ1-2